Detailed here is one TCR beta chain. Its matching antigen is unknown. The CDR3 consists of 16 residues. V lost 1 base, J lost 2 bases, and 11 bases lay in between. Germline V gene sequence: CDR1 MGHRA, CDR2 YSYEKL. The data originate from a study of siplizumab effects on memory and regulatory T cells. Study-wide points: Naive T cells looked more diverse than memory cells and looked like major alloresponse contributors.

Here immunoSEQ multiplex PCR was the method, and the copy in TCRdb shows in-frame clones only, minus some. The table includes 90,000 to 95,000 clones, roughly 96% detected once. The sequence was obtained from a human donor in good health. This chain joins TRBV4-1 and TRBJ1-4; D is possibly TRBD1 (6 bases). Sample: naive CD4+ T cells sorted from blood. In DNA, the CDR3 is TGCGCCAGCAGCCAAGTTGGACAGTCGACTAATGAAAAACTGTTTTTT. Translating it yields CASSQVGQSTNEKLFF.